This TCR beta chain was sequenced during a study of blood T cell repertoires in COVID-19. About the research overall: The origin of the acute and convalescent COVID-19 samples was the United States, Italy and Spain. The cDNA or gDNA used as material had been derived from T cells, B-cell-depleted T cells, or PBMCs.

In the authors' methods: Using reference gene primer amplification, nucleated cell counts were estimated. Clones were read by immunoSEQ multiplex PCR, and TCRdb kept only the in-frame ones, dropping some. V, J and clone size are taken as reported in that table, and D and trimming were inferred from the DNA itself. The repertoire consists of 200,000 to 250,000 clones, with 83% occurring once and the leading ten covering 2% to 3%. The clonotype originates from a woman between 70 and 85 years old with active or convalescent COVID-19. The sample was peripheral blood.

The CDR3 here is CASSTGQGHTEAFF. For the CDR3, the DNA is TGTGCCAGCAGTACGGGACAGGGGCACACTGAAGCTTTCTTT. The V and J genes are TRBV7-9 and TRBJ1-1, with 10 bases fitting TRBD1. Trimming took 6 bases from V and 3 from J; bases not matched to a gene: 4. Germline assignment: CDR1 SEHNR and CDR2 FQNEAQ (reference sequence). This CDR3 spans 14 amino acids.